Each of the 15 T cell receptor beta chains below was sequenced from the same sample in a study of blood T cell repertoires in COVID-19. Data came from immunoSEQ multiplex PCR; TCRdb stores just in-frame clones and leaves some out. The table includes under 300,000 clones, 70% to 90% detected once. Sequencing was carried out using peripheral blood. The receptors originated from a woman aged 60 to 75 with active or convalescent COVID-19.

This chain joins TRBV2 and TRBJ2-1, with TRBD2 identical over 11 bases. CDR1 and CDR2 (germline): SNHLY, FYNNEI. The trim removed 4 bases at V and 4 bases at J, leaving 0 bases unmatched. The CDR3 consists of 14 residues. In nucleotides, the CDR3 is TGTGCCAGCAGTGTAGCGGGAGGGTACAATGAGCAGTTCTTC. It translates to CASSVAGGYNEQFF. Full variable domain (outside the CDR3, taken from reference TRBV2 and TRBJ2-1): EPEVTQTPSHQVTQMGQEVILRCVPISNHLYFYWYRQILGQKVEFLVSFYNNEISEKSEIFDDQFSVERPDGSNFTLKIRSTKLEDSAMYFCASSVAGGYNEQFFGPGTRLTVL.

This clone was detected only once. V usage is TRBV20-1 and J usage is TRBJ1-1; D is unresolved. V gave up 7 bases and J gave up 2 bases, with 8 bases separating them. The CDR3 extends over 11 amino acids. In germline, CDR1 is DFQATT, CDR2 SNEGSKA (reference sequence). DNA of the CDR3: TGCAGTGTCGTCCTTAACACTGAAGCTTTCTTT. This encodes CSVVLNTEAFF.

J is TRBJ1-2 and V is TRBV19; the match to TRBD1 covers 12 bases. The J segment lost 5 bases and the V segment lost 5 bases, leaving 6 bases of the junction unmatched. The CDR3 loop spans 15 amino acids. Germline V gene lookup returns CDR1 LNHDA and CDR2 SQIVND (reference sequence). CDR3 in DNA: TGTGCCAGTAGTGTGGGGACAGGGGGCGAATATGGCTACACCTTC. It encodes CASSVGTGGEYGYTF. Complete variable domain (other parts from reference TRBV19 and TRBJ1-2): DGGITQSPKYLFRKEGQNVTLSCEQNLNHDAMYWYRQDPGQGLRLIYYSQIVNDFQKGDIAEGYSVSREKKESFPLTVTSAQKNPTAFYLCASSVGTGGEYGYTFGSGTRLTVV.

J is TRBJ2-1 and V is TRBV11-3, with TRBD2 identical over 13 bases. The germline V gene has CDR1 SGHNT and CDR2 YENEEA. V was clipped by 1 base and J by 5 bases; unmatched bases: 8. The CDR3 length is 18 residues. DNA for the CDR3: TGTGCCAGCAGCTTAGGCCGCGCGACTAGCGGGAGGAACAATGAGCAGTTCTTC. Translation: CASSLGRATSGRNNEQFF.

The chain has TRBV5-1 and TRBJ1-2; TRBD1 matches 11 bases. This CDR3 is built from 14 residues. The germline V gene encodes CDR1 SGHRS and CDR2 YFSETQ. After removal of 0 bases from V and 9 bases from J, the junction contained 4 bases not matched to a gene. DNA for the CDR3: TGCGCCAGCAGCTTGGACGGACAGGGGGCTAGCTACACCTTC. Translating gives CASSLDGQGASYTF.

The CDR3 coding sequence is TGTGCCAGCAACGAACCGGGACACCGCACAGATACGCAGTATTTT. Amino acids: CASNEPGHRTDTQYF. The chain couples TRBV7-9 to TRBJ2-3, with D perhaps TRBD1 (6 bases). The CDR3 totals 15 residues. V was pared by 7 bases and J by 1 base, with 15 bases between. Germline V gene lookup returns CDR1 SEHNR and CDR2 FQNEAQ (reference sequence).

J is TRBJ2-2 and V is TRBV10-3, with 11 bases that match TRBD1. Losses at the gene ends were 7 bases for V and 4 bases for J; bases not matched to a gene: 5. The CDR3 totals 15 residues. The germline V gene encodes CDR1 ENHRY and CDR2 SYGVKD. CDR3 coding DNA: TGTGCCATCAATGGACAGGGGGCGCGCACCGGGGAGCTGTTTTTT. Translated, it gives CAINGQGARTGELFF.

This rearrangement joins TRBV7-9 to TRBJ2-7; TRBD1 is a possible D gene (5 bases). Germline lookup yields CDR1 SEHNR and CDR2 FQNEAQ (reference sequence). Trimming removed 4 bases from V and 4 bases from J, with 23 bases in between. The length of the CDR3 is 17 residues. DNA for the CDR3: TGTGCCAGCAGCTCCCTCAGCAATCAGGGCCCACTATACGAGCAGTACTTC. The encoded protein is CASSSLSNQGPLYEQYF.

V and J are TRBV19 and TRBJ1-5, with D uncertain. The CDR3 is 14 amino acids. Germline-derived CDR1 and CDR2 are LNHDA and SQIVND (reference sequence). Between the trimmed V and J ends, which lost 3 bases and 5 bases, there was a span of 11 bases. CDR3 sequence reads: CASSIWATDQPQHF. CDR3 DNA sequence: TGTGCCAGTAGTATTTGGGCAACCGATCAGCCCCAGCATTTT.

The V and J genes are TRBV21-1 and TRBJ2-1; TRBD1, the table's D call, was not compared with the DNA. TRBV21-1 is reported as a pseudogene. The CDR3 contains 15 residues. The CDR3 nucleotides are TGTGCCAGCAGCAAAACTGGGACAGGTAACCATGAGCAGTTCTTC. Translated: CASSKTGTGNHEQFF.

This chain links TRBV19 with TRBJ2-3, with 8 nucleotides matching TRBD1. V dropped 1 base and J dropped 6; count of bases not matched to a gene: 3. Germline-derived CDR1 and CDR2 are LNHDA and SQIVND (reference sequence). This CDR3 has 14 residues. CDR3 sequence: CASSIATGADTQYF. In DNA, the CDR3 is TGTGCCAGTAGTATAGCGACAGGGGCGGATACGCAGTATTTT.

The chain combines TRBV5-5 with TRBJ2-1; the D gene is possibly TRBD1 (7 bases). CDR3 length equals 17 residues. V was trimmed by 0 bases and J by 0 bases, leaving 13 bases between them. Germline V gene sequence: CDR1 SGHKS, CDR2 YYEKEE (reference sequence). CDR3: CASSLAGGPSSYNEQFF. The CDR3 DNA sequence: TGTGCCAGCAGCTTGGCAGGGGGGCCAAGCTCCTACAATGAGCAGTTCTTC. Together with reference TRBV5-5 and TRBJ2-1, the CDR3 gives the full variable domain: DAGVTQSPTHLIKTRGQQVTLRCSPISGHKSVSWYQQVLGQGPQFIFQYYEKEERGRGNFPDRFSARQFPNYSSELNVNALLLGDSALYLCASSLAGGPSSYNEQFFGPGTRLTVL.

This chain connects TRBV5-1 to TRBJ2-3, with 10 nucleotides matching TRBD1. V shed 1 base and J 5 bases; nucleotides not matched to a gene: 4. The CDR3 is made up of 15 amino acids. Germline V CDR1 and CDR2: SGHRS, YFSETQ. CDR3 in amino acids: CASSLWGQGLDTQYF. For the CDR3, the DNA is TGCGCCAGCAGCTTGTGGGGACAGGGGTTAGATACGCAGTATTTT.

CDR3 residues: CAISDSPGQGNEQYF. The DNA for the CDR3 is TGTGCCATCAGTGATTCGCCGGGACAGGGGAACGAGCAGTACTTC. V and J are TRBV10-3 and TRBJ2-7; 10 bases are a match to TRBD1. After removal of 3 bases from V and 5 bases from J, the junction contained 7 bases not matched to a gene. CDR3 length: 15 amino acids. Germline V lookup: CDR1 ENHRY, CDR2 SYGVKD.

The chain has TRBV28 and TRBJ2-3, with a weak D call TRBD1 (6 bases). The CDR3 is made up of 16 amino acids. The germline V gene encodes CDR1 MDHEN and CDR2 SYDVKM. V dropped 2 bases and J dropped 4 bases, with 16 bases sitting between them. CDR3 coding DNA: TGTGCCAGCAGTTTACAGGGGACACACACGGCAGATACGCAGTATTTT. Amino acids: CASSLQGTHTADTQYF. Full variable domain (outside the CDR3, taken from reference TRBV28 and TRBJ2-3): DVKVTQSSRYLVKRTGEKVFLECVQDMDHENMFWYRQDPGLGLRLIYFSYDVKMKEKGDIPEGYSVSREKKERFSLILESASTNQTSMYLCASSLQGTHTADTQYFGPGTRLTVL.